These 13 T cell receptor beta chains originate from one sample sequenced in a study of T cells in Graves' hyperthyroidism and ophthalmopathy. Researchers amplified the TCR beta CDR3 regions from RNA transcripts. RT-PCR in the first round (using the HTBI primer set) targeted the TCR CDR3. TCRdb reprocessed the multiplex PCR reads with MiXCR, giving one entry per CDR3 protein. Of 350,000 to 400,000 distinct CDR3 sequences detected, approximately 15% appear once; the ten largest clones hold 11%. The sequenced sample was blood. The source of these receptors is a woman in her sixties or seventies with Graves' hyperthyroidism.

The chain is built from TRBV29-1 and TRBJ2-5; D gene uncertain. This CDR3 has 13 residues. CDR1 SQVTM and CDR2 ANQGSEA come from the germline V gene. Trimming left V 7 bases short and J 5 bases short, with 17 bases between. CDR3 sequence reads: CSGAVSGPETQYF. CDR3 sequence (DNA): TGCAGCGGGGCTGTCAGTGGGCCGGAGACCCAGTACTTC.

This chain connects TRBV19 to TRBJ2-2, with D perhaps TRBD1 (6 bases). CDR1 and CDR2 (germline): LNHDA, SQIVND (reference sequence). This CDR3 comprises 13 residues. V was clipped by 4 bases and J by 7 bases, with 10 bases between them. This CDR3 is CASSTTGFGELFF. The CDR3 DNA sequence: TGTGCCAGTAGTACAACAGGGTTCGGGGAGCTGTTTTTT.

This clonotype was counted at least ten times. The rearrangement joins TRBV5-5 to TRBJ2-2; D gene uncertain. Germline assignment: CDR1 SGHKS and CDR2 YYEKEE (reference sequence). This CDR3 has 15 residues. Between the trimmed V and J ends, which lost 0 bases and 1 base, there was a span of 7 bases. The CDR3 sequence: CASSLAAMNTGELFF. In DNA form, the CDR3 reads TGTGCCAGCAGCTTGGCGGCCATGAACACCGGGGAGCTGTTTTTT.

The chain uses TRBV11-2 and TRBJ1-1; maybe TRBD1 (6 bases). The CDR3 spans 16 residues. V lost 5 bases and J lost 2, with 18 bases in between. Germline V lookup: CDR1 SGHAT, CDR2 FQNNGV. CDR3 DNA sequence: TGTGCCAGCAGCCTCCAGACCGGGACACTAAACACTGAAGCTTTCTTT. It encodes CASSLQTGTLNTEAFF.

This chain uses TRBV5-6 with TRBJ2-1, with a tentative D call TRBD2 (6 bases). This CDR3 region has 14 residues. CDR1 and CDR2 (germline): SGHDT, YYEEEE. Trimming took 6 bases from V and 9 from J, leaving 19 bases between them. CDR3 residues: CASTATGAGGEQFF. CDR3 in DNA: TGTGCCAGCACTGCGACGGGAGCCGGGGGTGAGCAGTTCTTC.

This clonotype was recorded at least ten times. The rearrangement links TRBV19 to TRBJ2-3, with D uncertain. The V gene lost 6 bases and the J gene lost 0 bases, with 22 bases spanning the gap. The CDR3 sequence is 18 residues long. Germline V lookup: CDR1 LNHDA, CDR2 SQIVND (reference sequence). CDR3 DNA sequence: TGTGCCAGTAGCGTACTCAACTCGGGTTCTTCTAGCACAGATACGCAGTATTTT. Protein product: CASSVLNSGSSSTDTQYF.

About this clonotype itself: This may be a read error: a much more frequent sequence differs by one nucleotide. The genes are TRBV6-1 and TRBJ1-2, with D unclear. Trimming stripped 3 bases from V and 6 bases from J, with 2 bases between. The V gene's germline CDR1 is MNHNS and CDR2 SASEGT. This CDR3 is built from 10 residues. CDR3 sequence reads: CASSDNGYTF. The CDR3 region has the DNA TGTGCCAGCAGTGACAATGGCTACACCTTC.

This chain connects TRBV7-9 to TRBJ2-3; the match to TRBD2 covers 11 bases. Germline CDR1 reads SEHNR; CDR2 reads FQNEAQ (reference sequence). The CDR3 covers 20 residues. V lost 3 bases, J lost 4 bases, and 18 bases stayed unmatched. Written as DNA, the CDR3 is TGTGCCAGCAGCTTCCGGTTATCGGACCGACTAGCGGGAATCGCAGATACGCAGTATTTT. Its protein product is CASSFRLSDRLAGIADTQYF.

This clonotype was seen many times. The rearrangement links TRBV30 to TRBJ1-2; D is undetermined. The germline V and J ends were trimmed by 3 bases and 4 bases, with 9 bases remaining between them. CDR3 size: 12 residues. Germline V gives CDR1 GTSNPN, CDR2 SVGIG (reference sequence). Here the CDR3 reads CAWRTSGYGYTF. The CDR3 DNA is TGTGCCTGGAGGACAAGCGGCTATGGCTACACCTTC.

This clonotype has at least ten counts. This chain links TRBV24-1 with TRBJ2-7; the D is unclear. This CDR3 has 17 residues. CDR1 and CDR2 (germline): KGHDR, SFDVKD. Deletions cut 8 bases from V and 0 bases from J, with 22 bases between. CDR3 protein: CATNHKTAVRPSYEQYF. CDR3 nucleotide sequence: TGTGCCACCAACCATAAAACCGCCGTGCGCCCCTCCTACGAGCAGTACTTC.

V gene TRBV7-9 combines with J gene TRBJ1-2; D is possibly TRBD1 (6 bases). The germline CDR1 and CDR2 sequences are SEHNR and FQNEAQ (reference sequence). The CDR3 consists of 14 residues. The V end lost 4 bases, the J end lost 8 bases, and 17 bases lay between the germline ends. The chain's CDR3 is CASSSGQKIEGYTF. The CDR3 nucleotides read TGTGCCAGCAGCTCCGGACAGAAGATTGAGGGCTACACCTTC.

The table lists this clonotype with a few counts. The chain combines TRBV7-9 with TRBJ2-1; 12 positions agree with TRBD2. With 4 bases clipped from V and 4 bases from J, the junction kept 8 bases outside the gene matches. This CDR3 contains 17 residues. Germline V gene data show CDR1 as SEHNR and CDR2 as FQNEAQ (reference sequence). The CDR3 protein is CASSSASGRVLYNEQFF. As DNA, the CDR3 is TGTGCCAGCAGCTCTGCTAGCGGGAGGGTCCTATACAATGAGCAGTTCTTC.

In this sample, this clonotype turned up many times. The rearrangement uses TRBV5-1 and TRBJ1-1, with 7 bases fitting TRBD1. Unmatched junction bases numbered 7, after V lost 4 bases and J lost 4 bases. CDR1 and CDR2 (germline): SGHRS, YFSETQ. The CDR3 consists of 14 residues. CDR3 amino acids: CASSRRQGVTEAFF. In nucleotides, the CDR3 is TGCGCCAGCAGCAGGCGACAGGGCGTCACTGAAGCTTTCTTT.